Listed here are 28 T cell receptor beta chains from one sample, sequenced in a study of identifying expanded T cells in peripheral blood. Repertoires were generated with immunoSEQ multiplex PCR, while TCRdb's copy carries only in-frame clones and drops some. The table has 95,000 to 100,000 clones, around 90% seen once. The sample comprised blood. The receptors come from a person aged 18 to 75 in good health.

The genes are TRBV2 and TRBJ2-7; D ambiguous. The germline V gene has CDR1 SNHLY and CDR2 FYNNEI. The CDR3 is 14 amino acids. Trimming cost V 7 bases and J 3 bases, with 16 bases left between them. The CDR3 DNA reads TGTGCCAGCATACCGGACGGCTTGAACTACGAGCAGTACTTC. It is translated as CASIPDGLNYEQYF.

The CDR3 nucleotides read TGTGCCAGCAGTCACAGAGGGGGATTCGATACGCAGTATTTT. Encoded protein: CASSHRGGFDTQYF. The gene calls are TRBV28 and TRBJ2-3; D perhaps matches TRBD1 (6 bases). Germline V gene sequence: CDR1 MDHEN, CDR2 SYDVKM. Trimming removed 5 bases from V and 6 bases from J, with 15 bases in between. The CDR3 loop spans 14 amino acids. Full variable domain (remainder filled in from reference TRBV28 and TRBJ2-3): DVKVTQSSRYLVKRTGEKVFLECVQDMDHENMFWYRQDPGLGLRLIYFSYDVKMKEKGDIPEGYSVSREKKERFSLILESASTNQTSMYLCASSHRGGFDTQYFGPGTRLTVL.

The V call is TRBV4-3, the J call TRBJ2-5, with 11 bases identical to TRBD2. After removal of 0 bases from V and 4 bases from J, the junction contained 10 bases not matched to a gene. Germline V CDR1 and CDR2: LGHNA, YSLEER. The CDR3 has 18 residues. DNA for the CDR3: TGCGCCAGCAGCCAAGACCTTACTAGCGGGGGATTCGGAGAGACCCAGTACTTC. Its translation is CASSQDLTSGGFGETQYF.

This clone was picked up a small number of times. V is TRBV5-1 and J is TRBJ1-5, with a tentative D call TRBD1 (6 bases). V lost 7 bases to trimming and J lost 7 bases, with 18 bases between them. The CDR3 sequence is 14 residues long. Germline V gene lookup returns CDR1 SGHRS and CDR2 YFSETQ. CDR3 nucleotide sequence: TGCGCCAGCTCCTGGGAGGGGGGCAGACAGCCCCAGCATTTT. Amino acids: CASSWEGGRQPQHF.

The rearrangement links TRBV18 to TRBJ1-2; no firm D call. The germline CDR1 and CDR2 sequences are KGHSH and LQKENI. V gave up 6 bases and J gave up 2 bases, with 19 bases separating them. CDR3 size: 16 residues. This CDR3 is CASSPVTRTLNYGYTF. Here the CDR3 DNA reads TGTGCCAGCTCCCCTGTGACCAGGACCTTAAACTATGGCTACACCTTC.

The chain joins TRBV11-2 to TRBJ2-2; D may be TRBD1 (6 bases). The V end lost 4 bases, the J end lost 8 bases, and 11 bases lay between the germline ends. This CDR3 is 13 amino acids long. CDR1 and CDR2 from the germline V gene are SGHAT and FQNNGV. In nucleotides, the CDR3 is TGTGCCAGCAGCTCAGGGGAACCTGGGGAGCTGTTTTTT. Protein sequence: CASSSGEPGELFF. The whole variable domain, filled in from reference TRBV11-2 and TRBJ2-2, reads EAGVAQSPRYKIIEKRQSVAFWCNPISGHATLYWYQQILGQGPKLLIQFQNNGVVDDSQLPKDRFSAERLKGVDSTLKIQPAKLEDSAVYLCASSSGEPGELFFGEGSRLTVL.

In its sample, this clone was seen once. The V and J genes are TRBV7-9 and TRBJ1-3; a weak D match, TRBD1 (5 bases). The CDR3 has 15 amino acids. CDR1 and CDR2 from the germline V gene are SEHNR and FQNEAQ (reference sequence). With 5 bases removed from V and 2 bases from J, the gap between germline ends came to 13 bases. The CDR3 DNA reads TGTGCCAGCAGCCCGCGGGGACCTACTGGAAACACCATATATTTT. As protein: CASSPRGPTGNTIYF.

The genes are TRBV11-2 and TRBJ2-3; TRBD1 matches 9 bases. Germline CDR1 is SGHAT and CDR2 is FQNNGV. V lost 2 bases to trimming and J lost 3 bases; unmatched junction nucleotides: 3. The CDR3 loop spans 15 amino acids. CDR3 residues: CASSLRTGATDTQYF. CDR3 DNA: TGTGCCAGCAGCTTAAGGACAGGGGCAACAGATACGCAGTATTTT.

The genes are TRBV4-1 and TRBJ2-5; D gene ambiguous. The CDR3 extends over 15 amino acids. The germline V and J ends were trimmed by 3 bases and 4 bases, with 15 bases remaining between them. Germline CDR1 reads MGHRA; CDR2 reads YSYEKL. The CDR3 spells CASSHTWAGRETQYF. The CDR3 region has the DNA TGCGCCAGCAGCCACACCTGGGCAGGACGAGAGACCCAGTACTTC.

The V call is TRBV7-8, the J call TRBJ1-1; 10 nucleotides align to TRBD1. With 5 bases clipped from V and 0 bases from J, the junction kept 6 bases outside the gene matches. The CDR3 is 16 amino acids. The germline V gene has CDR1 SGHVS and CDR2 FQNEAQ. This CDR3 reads CASSLRQGALNTEAFF. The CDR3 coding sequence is TGTGCCAGCAGCCTTAGACAGGGGGCGTTGAACACTGAAGCTTTCTTT.

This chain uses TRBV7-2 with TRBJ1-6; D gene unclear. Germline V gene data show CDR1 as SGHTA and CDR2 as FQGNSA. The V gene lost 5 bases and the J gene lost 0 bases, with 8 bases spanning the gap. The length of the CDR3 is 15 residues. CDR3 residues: CASSVRSSYNSPLHF. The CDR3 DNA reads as TGTGCCAGCAGCGTAAGGAGCTCCTATAATTCACCCCTCCACTTT.

CDR3 in DNA: TGTGCCAGTGGCCCTGGGGTTCCGGCTGAAGCTTTCTTT. Translation: CASGPGVPAEAFF. The genes are TRBV19 and TRBJ1-1; D gene unclear. The germline gives CDR1 LNHDA, CDR2 SQIVND (reference sequence). The CDR3 has 13 residues. V was clipped by 8 bases and J by 6 bases, with 16 bases between them. Full variable domain (missing parts from reference TRBV19 and TRBJ1-1): DGGITQSPKYLFRKEGQNVTLSCEQNLNHDAMYWYRQDPGQGLRLIYYSQIVNDFQKGDIAEGYSVSREKKESFPLTVTSAQKNPTAFYLCASGPGVPAEAFFGQGTRLTVV.

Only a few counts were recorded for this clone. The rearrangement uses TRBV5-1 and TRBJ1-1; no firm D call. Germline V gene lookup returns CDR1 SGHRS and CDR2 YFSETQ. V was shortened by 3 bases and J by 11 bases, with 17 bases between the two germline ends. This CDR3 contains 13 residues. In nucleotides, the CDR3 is TGCGCCAGCAGCTCGGGCCCCTCACTTGTCGCTTTCTTT. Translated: CASSSGPSLVAFF. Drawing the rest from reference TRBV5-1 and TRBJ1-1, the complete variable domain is KAGVTQTPRYLIKTRGQQVTLSCSPISGHRSVSWYQQTPGQGLQFLFEYFSETQRNKGNFPGRFSGRQFSNSRSEMNVSTLELGDSALYLCASSSGPSLVAFFGQGTRLTVV.

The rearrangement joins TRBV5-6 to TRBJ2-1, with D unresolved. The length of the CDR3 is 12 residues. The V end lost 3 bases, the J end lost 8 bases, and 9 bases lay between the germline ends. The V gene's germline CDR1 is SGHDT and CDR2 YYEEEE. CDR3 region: CASSSSMYEQFF. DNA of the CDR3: TGTGCCAGCAGCTCCAGCATGTATGAGCAGTTCTTC.

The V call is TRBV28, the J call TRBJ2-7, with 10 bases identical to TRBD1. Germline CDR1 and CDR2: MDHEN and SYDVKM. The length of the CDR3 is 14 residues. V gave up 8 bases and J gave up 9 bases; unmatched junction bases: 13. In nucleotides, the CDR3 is TGTGCCAGCTTCGACGGGACAGGGGCTTTCGGGCAGTACTTC. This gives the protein CASFDGTGAFGQYF.

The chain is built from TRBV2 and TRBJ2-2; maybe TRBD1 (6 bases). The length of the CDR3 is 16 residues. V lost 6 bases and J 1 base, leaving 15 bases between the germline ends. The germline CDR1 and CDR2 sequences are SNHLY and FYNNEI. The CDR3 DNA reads TGTGCCAGCAGCCCACAGGGATTGGGGAACACCGGGGAGCTGTTTTTT. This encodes CASSPQGLGNTGELFF.

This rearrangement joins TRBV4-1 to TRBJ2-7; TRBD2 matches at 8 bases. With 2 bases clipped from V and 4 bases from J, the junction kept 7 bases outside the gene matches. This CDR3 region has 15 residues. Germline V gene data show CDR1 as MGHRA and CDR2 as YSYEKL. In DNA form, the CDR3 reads TGCGCCAGCAGCCAAATCGCGGGGGGCTCTTACGAGCAGTACTTC. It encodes CASSQIAGGSYEQYF.

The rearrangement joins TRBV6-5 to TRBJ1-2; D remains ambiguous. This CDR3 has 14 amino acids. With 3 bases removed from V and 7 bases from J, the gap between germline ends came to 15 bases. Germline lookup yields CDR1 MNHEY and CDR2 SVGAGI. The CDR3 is CASSYWGSSGGYTF. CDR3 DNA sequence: TGTGCCAGCAGTTATTGGGGTTCCTCGGGTGGCTACACCTTC.

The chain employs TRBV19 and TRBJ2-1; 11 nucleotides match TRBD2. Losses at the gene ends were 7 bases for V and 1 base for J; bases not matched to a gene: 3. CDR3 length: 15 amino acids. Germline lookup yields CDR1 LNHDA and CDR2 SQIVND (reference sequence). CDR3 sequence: CASTVAGGSYNEQFF. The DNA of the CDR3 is TGTGCCAGTACCGTAGCGGGGGGGTCCTACAATGAGCAGTTCTTC.

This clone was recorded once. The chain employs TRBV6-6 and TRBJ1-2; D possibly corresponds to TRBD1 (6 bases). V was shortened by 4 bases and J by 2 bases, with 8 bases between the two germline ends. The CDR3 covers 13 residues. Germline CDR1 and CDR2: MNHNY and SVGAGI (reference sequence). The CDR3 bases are TGTGCCAGCAGTTCCGACAGGAACTATGGCTACACCTTC. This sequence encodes CASSSDRNYGYTF.

CDR3 nucleotide sequence: TGTGCCAGTAGTACGGGACTAGGGGGAAACACCATATATTTT. Translation gives CASSTGLGGNTIYF. This sequence joins TRBV19 and TRBJ1-3; a weak D match, TRBD1 (5 bases). Germline V gene lookup returns CDR1 LNHDA and CDR2 SQIVND (reference sequence). The CDR3 consists of 14 residues. The V gene lost 4 bases and the J gene lost 4 bases, with 11 bases spanning the gap. The whole variable domain, remainder taken from reference TRBV19 and TRBJ1-3, is DGGITQSPKYLFRKEGQNVTLSCEQNLNHDAMYWYRQDPGQGLRLIYYSQIVNDFQKGDIAEGYSVSREKKESFPLTVTSAQKNPTAFYLCASSTGLGGNTIYFGEGSWLTVV.

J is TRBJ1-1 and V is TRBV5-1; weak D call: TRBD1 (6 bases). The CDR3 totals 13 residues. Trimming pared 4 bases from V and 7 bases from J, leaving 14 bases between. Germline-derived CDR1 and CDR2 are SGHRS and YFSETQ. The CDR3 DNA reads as TGCGCCAGCAGCGAACAGGGCGGCGATGAAGCTTTCTTT. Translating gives CASSEQGGDEAFF.

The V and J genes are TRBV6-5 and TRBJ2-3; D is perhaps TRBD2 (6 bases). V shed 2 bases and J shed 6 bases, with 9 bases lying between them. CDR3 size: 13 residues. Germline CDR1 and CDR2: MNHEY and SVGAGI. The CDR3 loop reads CASSYPGGDTQYF. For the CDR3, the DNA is TGTGCCAGCAGTTACCCCGGAGGGGATACGCAGTATTTT.

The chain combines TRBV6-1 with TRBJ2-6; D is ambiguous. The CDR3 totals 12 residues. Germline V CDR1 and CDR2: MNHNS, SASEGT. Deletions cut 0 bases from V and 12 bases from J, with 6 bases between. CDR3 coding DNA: TGTGCCAGCAGTGAAGCGCGTGCCGTCCTGACTTTC. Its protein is CASSEARAVLTF.

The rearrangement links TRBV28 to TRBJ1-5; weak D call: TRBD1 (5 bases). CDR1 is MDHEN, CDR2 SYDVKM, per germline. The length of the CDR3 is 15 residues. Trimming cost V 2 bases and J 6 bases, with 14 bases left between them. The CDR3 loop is CASSLGQGPLQPQHF. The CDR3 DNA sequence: TGTGCCAGCAGTTTAGGGCAGGGACCTCTTCAGCCCCAGCATTTT.

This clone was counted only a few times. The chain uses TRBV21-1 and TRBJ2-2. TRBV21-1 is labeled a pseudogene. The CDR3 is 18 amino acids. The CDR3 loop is CASSTKSGRIENTGELFF. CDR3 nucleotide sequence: TGTGCCAGCAGCACTAAGAGTGGGCGGATAGAGAACACCGGGGAGCTGTTTTTT.

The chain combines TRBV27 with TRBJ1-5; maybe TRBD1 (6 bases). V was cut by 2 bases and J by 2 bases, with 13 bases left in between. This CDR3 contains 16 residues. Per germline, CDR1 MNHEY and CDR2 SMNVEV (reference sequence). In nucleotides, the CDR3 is TGTGCCAGCAGTTTAAACGGGGGGCTGGGCAATCAGCCCCAGCATTTT. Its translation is CASSLNGGLGNQPQHF.

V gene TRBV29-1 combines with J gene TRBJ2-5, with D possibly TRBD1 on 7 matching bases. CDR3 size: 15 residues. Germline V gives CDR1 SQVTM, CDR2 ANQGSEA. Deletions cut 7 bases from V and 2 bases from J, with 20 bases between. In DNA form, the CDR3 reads TGCAGCGCAGGAACAGGGGAGGTTCGGCAAGAGACCCAGTACTTC. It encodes CSAGTGEVRQETQYF.